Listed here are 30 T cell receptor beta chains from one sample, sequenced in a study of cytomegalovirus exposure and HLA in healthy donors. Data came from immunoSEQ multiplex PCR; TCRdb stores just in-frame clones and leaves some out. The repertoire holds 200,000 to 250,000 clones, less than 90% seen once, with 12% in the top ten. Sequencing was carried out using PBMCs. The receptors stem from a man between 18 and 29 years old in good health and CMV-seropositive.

CDR3 nucleotides: TGTGCCAGTAGTGTACCGGGACTAGCGGGAAACGAGCAGTACTTC. Translation: CASSVPGLAGNEQYF. The chain joins TRBV19 to TRBJ2-7, with 13 bases matching TRBD2. In germline, CDR1 is LNHDA, CDR2 SQIVND (reference sequence). The CDR3 covers 15 residues. V lost 5 bases and J lost 5; bases outside the gene matches: 6. Looking up the rest from reference TRBV19 and TRBJ2-7 gives the full variable domain: DGGITQSPKYLFRKEGQNVTLSCEQNLNHDAMYWYRQDPGQGLRLIYYSQIVNDFQKGDIAEGYSVSREKKESFPLTVTSAQKNPTAFYLCASSVPGLAGNEQYFGPGTRLTVT.

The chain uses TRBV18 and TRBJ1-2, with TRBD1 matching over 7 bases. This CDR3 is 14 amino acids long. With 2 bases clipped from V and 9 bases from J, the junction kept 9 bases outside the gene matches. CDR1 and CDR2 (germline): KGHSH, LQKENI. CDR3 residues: CASSPGTAAESYTF. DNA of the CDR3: TGTGCCAGCTCACCAGGGACAGCCGCGGAAAGCTACACCTTC.

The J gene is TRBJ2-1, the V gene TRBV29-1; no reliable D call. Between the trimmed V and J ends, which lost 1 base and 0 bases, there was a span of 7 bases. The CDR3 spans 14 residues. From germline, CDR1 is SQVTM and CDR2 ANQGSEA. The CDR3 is CSVEGVSSYNEQFF. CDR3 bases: TGCAGCGTTGAAGGAGTAAGCTCCTACAATGAGCAGTTCTTC.

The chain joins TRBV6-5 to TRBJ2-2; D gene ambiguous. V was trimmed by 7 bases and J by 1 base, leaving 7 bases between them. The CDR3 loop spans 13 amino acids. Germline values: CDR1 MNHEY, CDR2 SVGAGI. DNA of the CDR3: TGTGCCAGCACAATGGAGAACACCGGGGAGCTGTTTTTT. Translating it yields CASTMENTGELFF.

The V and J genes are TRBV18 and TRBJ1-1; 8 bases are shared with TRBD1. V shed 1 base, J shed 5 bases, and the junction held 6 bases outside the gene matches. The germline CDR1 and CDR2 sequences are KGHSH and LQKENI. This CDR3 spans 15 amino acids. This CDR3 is CASSPRRQGWTEAFF. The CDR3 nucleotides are TGTGCCAGCTCACCACGCCGACAGGGGTGGACTGAAGCTTTCTTT.

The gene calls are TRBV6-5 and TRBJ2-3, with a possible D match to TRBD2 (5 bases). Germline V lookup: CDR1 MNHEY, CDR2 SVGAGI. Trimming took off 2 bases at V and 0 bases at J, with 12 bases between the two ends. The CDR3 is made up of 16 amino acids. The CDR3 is CASSYRPGDSTDTQYF. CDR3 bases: TGTGCCAGCAGTTACCGCCCCGGGGATAGCACAGATACGCAGTATTTT.

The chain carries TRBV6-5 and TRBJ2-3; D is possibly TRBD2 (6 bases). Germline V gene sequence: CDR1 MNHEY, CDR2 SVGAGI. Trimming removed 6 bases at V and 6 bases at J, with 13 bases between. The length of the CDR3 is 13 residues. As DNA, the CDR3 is TGTGCCAGCAGGGGTCGTAGCGGCGATACGCAGTATTTT. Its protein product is CASRGRSGDTQYF.

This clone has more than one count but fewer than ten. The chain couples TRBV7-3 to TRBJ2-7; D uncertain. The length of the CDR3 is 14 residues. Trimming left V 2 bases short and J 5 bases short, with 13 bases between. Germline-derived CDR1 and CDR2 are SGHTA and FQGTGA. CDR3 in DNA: TGTGCCAGCAGCTTATCTCAGGATTCTCACGAGCAGTACTTC. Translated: CASSLSQDSHEQYF. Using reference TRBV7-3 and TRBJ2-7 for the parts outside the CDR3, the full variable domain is GAGVSQTPSNKVTEKGKYVELRCDPISGHTALYWYRQSLGQGPEFLIYFQGTGAADDSGLPNDRFFAVRPEGSVSTLKIQRTERGDSAVYLCASSLSQDSHEQYFGPGTRLTVT.

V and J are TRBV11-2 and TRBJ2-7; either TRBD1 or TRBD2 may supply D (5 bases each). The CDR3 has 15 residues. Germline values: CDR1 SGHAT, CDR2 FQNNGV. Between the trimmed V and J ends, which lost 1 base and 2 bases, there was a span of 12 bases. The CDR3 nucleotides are TGTGCCAGCAGCTTAGCGCCGGGACGGACCTACGAGCAGTACTTC. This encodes CASSLAPGRTYEQYF.

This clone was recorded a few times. CDR3 bases: TGTGCCATCAGGACGACTAGCGGGGACAATGAGCAGTTCTTC. Translating gives CAIRTTSGDNEQFF. V gene TRBV10-3 combines with J gene TRBJ2-1; TRBD2 matches at 11 bases. This CDR3 has 14 amino acids. The germline V gene has CDR1 ENHRY and CDR2 SYGVKD. Trimming cost V 6 bases and J 5 bases; bases outside gene matches: 3.

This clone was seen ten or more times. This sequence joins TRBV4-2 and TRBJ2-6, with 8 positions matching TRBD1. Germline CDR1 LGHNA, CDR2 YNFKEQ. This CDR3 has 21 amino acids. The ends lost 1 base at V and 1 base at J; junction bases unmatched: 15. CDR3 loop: CASSQGSDRDRYTSGANVLTF. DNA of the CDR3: TGTGCCAGCAGCCAAGGGAGTGACCGGGACAGGTATACGTCTGGGGCCAACGTCCTGACTTTC.

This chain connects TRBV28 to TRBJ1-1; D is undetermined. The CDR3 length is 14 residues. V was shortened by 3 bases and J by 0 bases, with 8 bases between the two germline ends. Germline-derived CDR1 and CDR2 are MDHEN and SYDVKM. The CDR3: CASSLADLNTEAFF. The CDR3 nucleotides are TGTGCCAGCAGTTTGGCGGACCTGAACACTGAAGCTTTCTTT.

In nucleotides, the CDR3 is TGTGCCAGCAGTCAGACACTGAACACTGAAGCTTTCTTT. Protein product: CASSQTLNTEAFF. The chain employs TRBV7-9 and TRBJ1-1, with unresolved D. V was trimmed by 6 bases and J by 0 bases, leaving 8 bases between them. The germline gives CDR1 SEHNR, CDR2 FQNEAQ (reference sequence). The CDR3 has 13 residues.

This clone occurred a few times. Written as DNA, the CDR3 is TGTGCCAGCAGCTTAAGGTCGGGAGGTGAGCAGTTCTTC. Amino acids: CASSLRSGGEQFF. The chain combines TRBV11-2 with TRBJ2-1; the match to TRBD2 covers 7 bases. This CDR3 has 13 amino acids. Germline V lookup: CDR1 SGHAT, CDR2 FQNNGV. The ends lost 2 bases at V and 9 bases at J; junction bases unmatched: 4.

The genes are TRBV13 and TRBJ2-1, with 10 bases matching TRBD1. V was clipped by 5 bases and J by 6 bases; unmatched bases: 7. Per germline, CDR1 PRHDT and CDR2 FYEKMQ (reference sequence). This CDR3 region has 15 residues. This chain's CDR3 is CASSPGQGILNEQFF. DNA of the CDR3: TGTGCCAGCAGCCCGGGACAGGGGATTCTCAATGAGCAGTTCTTC.

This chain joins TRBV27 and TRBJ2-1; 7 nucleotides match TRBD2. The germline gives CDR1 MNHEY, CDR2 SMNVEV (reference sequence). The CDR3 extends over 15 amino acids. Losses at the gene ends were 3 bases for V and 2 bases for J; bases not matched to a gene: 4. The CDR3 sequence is CASSLAGRTYNEQFF. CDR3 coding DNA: TGTGCCAGCAGTTTGGCCGGGAGGACCTACAATGAGCAGTTCTTC.

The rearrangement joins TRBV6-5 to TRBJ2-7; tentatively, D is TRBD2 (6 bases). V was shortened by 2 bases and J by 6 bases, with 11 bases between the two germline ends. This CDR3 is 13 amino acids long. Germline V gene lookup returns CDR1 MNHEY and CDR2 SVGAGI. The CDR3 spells CASSYRWGGEQYF. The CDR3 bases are TGTGCCAGCAGTTACAGGTGGGGAGGCGAGCAGTACTTC.

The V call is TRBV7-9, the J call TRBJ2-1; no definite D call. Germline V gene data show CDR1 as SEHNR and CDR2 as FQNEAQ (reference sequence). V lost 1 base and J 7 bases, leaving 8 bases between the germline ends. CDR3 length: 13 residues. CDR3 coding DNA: TGTGCCAGCAGCTTAGGGACCAGTAATGAGCAGTTCTTC. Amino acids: CASSLGTSNEQFF. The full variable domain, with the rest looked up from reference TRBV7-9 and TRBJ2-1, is DTGVSQNPRHKITKRGQNVTFRCDPISEHNRLYWYRQTLGQGPEFLTYFQNEAQLEKSRLLSDRFSAERPKGSFSTLEIQRTEQGDSAMYLCASSLGTSNEQFFGPGTRLTVL.

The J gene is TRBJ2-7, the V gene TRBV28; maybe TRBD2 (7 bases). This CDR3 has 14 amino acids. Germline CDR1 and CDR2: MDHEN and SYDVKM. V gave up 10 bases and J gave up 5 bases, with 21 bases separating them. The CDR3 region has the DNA TGTGCCACTGGTAGGGGGGGGGCGCCTAACGAGCAGTACTTC. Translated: CATGRGGAPNEQYF. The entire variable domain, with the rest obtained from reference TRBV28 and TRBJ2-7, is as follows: DVKVTQSSRYLVKRTGEKVFLECVQDMDHENMFWYRQDPGLGLRLIYFSYDVKMKEKGDIPEGYSVSREKKERFSLILESASTNQTSMYLCATGRGGAPNEQYFGPGTRLTVT.

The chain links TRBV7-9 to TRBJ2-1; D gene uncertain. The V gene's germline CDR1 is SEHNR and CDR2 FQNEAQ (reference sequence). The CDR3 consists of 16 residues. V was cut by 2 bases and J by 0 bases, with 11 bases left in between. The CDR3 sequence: CASSLWRKSSYNEQFF. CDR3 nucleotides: TGTGCCAGCAGCTTATGGCGGAAGAGCTCCTACAATGAGCAGTTCTTC.

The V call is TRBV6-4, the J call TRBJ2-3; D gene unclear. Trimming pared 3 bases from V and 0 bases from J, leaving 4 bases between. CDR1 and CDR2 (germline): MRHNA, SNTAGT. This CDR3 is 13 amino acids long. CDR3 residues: CASSEGSTDTQYF. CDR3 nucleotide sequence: TGTGCCAGCAGTGAAGGAAGCACAGATACGCAGTATTTT.

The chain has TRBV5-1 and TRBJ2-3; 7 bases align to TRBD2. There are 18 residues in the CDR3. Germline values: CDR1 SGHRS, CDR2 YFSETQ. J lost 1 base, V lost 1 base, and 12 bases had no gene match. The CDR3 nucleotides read TGCGCCAGCAGCTTGTTCCCTAGCGGAGTTTATGGCACAGATACGCAGTATTTT. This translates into CASSLFPSGVYGTDTQYF. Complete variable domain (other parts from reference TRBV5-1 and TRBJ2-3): KAGVTQTPRYLIKTRGQQVTLSCSPISGHRSVSWYQQTPGQGLQFLFEYFSETQRNKGNFPGRFSGRQFSNSRSEMNVSTLELGDSALYLCASSLFPSGVYGTDTQYFGPGTRLTVL.

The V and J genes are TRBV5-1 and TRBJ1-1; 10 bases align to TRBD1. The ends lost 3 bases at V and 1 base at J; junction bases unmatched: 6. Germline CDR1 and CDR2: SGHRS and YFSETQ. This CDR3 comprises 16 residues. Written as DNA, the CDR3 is TGCGCCAGCAGCTCCGGACAGGGGGGTTCGAACACTGAAGCTTTCTTT. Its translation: CASSSGQGGSNTEAFF.

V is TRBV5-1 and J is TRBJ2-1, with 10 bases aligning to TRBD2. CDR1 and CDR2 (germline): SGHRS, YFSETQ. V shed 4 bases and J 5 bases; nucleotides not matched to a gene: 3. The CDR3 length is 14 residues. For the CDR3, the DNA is TGCGCCAGCAGCCAGGGACTAGCGAACAATGAGCAGTTCTTC. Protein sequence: CASSQGLANNEQFF.

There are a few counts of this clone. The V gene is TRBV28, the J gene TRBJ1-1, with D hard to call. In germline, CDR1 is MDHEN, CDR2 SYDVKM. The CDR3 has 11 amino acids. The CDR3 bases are TGTGTAGCCGGGTGGGACACTGAAGCTTTCTTT. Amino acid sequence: CVAGWDTEAFF.

The CDR3 DNA sequence: TGTGCCTGGAGTCCCCTCCCCCAGGCCGGGGAGCTGTTTTTT. The encoded protein is CAWSPLPQAGELFF. This chain links TRBV30 with TRBJ2-2; D uncertain. Germline CDR1 GTSNPN, CDR2 SVGIG (reference sequence). Trimming shortened V by 2 bases and J by 6 bases, and 13 bases separated the two germline ends. This CDR3 is 14 amino acids long.

DNA of the CDR3: TGTGCCAGCAGCTCCATCCACATGGCTGGCCCCTACAATGAGCAGTTCTTC. It is translated as CASSSIHMAGPYNEQFF. The chain is built from TRBV5-6 and TRBJ2-1, with D unresolved. Germline V CDR1 and CDR2: SGHDT, YYEEEE. The length of the CDR3 is 17 residues. The V end was cut by 3 bases, the J end by 2 bases, with 18 bases between.

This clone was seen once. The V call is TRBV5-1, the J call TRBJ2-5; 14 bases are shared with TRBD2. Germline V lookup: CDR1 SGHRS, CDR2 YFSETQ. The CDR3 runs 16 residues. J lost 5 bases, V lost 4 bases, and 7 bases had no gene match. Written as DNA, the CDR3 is TGCGCCAGCAGCCCGGGACTAGCGGGAGTTGGGGAGACCCAGTACTTC. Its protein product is CASSPGLAGVGETQYF.

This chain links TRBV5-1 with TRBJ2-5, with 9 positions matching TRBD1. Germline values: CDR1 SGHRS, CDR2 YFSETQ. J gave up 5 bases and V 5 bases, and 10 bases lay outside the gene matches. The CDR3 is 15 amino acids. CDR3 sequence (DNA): TGCGCCAGCAGGGGACAGGGACACTTCGGGGAGACCCAGTACTTC. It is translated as CASRGQGHFGETQYF.

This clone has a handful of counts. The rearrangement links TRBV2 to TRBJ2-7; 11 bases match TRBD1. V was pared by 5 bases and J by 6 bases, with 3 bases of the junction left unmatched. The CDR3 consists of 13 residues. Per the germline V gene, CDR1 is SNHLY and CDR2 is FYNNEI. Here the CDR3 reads CASSWTGGVEQYF. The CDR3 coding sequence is TGTGCCAGCAGTTGGACAGGGGGCGTCGAGCAGTACTTC.